The rows below give T cell receptor beta chains drawn from one sample of a study of identifying expanded T cells in peripheral blood. The protocol was immunoSEQ multiplex PCR, while the TCRdb copy is restricted to in-frame clones and leaves out a portion. The repertoire holds 60,000 or so clones, around four fifths seen once, with under 20% in the top ten. Sequenced material: blood. The receptors stem from a person aged 18-70 years in good health. Each CDR3 is given without its conserved first and last residue.

J: TRBJ1-4; V: TRBV9; CDR3: ASSSRTGTGEKLF
J: TRBJ1-1; V: TRBV5-6; CDR3: ASSLAPGQGVIP
J: TRBJ2-5; V: TRBV5-5; CDR3: ASSLLFGTQY
J: TRBJ2-4; V: TRBV2; CDR3: ASSSQGAKNIQY
J: TRBJ1-2; V: TRBV9; CDR3: ASSAGRGQGRDYGYT
J: TRBJ1-2; V: TRBV2; CDR3: ASSESLNYGYT
J: TRBJ2-4; V: TRBV5-6; CDR3: ASSVTGRPDIQY
J: TRBJ2-1; V: TRBV29-1; CDR3: SVGGLRGRAYEQF
J: TRBJ1-2; V: TRBV5-4; CDR3: ASSLDAGHYGYT
J: TRBJ2-5; V: TRBV6-1; CDR3: ASRGLGQETQY
J: TRBJ1-5; V: TRBV30; CDR3: AWSLGGADNQPQH
J: TRBJ2-5; V: TRBV5-1; CDR3: ASTSSGGLAQY
J: TRBJ2-4; V: TRBV19; CDR3: ASSPRTALAKNIQY
J: TRBJ2-1; V: TRBV5-4; CDR3: ASSFGLFNEQF
J: TRBJ1-5; V: TRBV27; CDR3: ASSSRWGGNQPQH
J: TRBJ1-5; V: TRBV21-1; CDR3: ASSILKPQH
J: TRBJ1-4; V: TRBV6-1; CDR3: ASSALDNEKLF
J: TRBJ1-1; V: TRBV7-8; CDR3: ASSPGTTEAF
J: TRBJ1-1; V: TRBV19; CDR3: ASSKQGLATEAF
J: TRBJ2-5; V: TRBV5-1; CDR3: ASRDKRIQETQY
J: TRBJ2-5; V: TRBV5-1; CDR3: ASSPGQGASETQY
J: TRBJ2-3; V: TRBV10-3; CDR3: AISESLGDLRGTQY
J: TRBJ2-1; V: TRBV7-3; CDR3: ASSLMAARRDEQF
J: TRBJ2-7; V: TRBV5-1; CDR3: ASSLGLVGGSYEQY
J: TRBJ1-2; V: TRBV5-4; CDR3: ASSLEGLNFGYT
J: TRBJ2-2; V: TRBV9; CDR3: ASSGHSPNTGELF
J: TRBJ2-7; V: TRBV12-5; CDR3: ASGLPLLAGTGDYEQY
J: TRBJ1-4; V: TRBV2; CDR3: ASSVGTREKLF
J: TRBJ2-7; V: TRBV5-1; CDR3: ASSLASADGTYEQY
J: TRBJ1-2; V: TRBV11-2; CDR3: ASSSRITGGSNYGYT
J: TRBJ1-1; V: TRBV4-1; CDR3: ASSQQLQGAPTEAF
J: TRBJ2-3; V: TRBV5-6; CDR3: ASSAGPRTDTQY
J: TRBJ2-1; V: TRBV14; CDR3: ASSQAYPPSEQF
J: TRBJ2-5; V: TRBV6-1; CDR3: ASRAVQETQY
J: TRBJ1-5; V: TRBV5-8; CDR3: ASSRGTGGPIGNQPQH
J: TRBJ2-3; V: TRBV5-1; CDR3: ASSLDSSTDTQY
J: TRBJ1-2; V: TRBV7-3; CDR3: ASSLKPTTGYTNYGYT
J: TRBJ1-2; V: TRBV6-6; CDR3: ASSKPDRSGYT
J: TRBJ2-7; V: TRBV6-5; CDR3: ASSYIGSLSYEQY
J: TRBJ2-7; V: TRBV7-2; CDR3: ASSSGGLAGDSAYEQY